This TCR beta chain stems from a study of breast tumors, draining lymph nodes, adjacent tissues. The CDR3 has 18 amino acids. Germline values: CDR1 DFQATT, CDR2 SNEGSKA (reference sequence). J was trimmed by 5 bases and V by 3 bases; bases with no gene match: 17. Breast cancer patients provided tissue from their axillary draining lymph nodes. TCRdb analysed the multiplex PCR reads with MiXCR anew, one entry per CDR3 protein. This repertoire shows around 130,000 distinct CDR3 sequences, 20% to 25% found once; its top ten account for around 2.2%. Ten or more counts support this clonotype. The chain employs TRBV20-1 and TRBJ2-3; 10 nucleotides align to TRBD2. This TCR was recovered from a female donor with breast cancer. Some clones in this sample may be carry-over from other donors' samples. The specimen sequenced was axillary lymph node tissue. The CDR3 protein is CSASKPWASGSDLDTQYF. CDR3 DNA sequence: TGCAGTGCTAGTAAGCCCTGGGCTAGCGGGAGTGATTTAGATACGCAGTATTTT.